These T cell receptor beta chains were read from a single sample in a study of tumor-infiltrating lymphocytes in primary liver carcinoma. TCRdb re-derived calls from the multiplex PCR reads in MiXCR, one entry per CDR3 protein. This table holds about 200,000 distinct CDR3 sequences, around 60% found once. Sequencing was carried out using peripheral blood. The receptor set was obtained from a woman in her fifties or sixties with primary liver carcinoma and hepatitis B virus infection. Each CDR3 is given with its conserved first and last residue. The D gene is left open where the match is weak. Size is omitted from some rows. Given values are once, few, many or a class for expanded clones.

J: TRBJ2-7
V: TRBV11-2
size: -
D: -
CDR3: CASSRTEVEQYF
DNA: TGTGCCAGCAGCCGGACAGAGGTAGAGCAGTACTTC

J: TRBJ2-5
V: TRBV28
size: -
D: -
CDR3: CASSSRGPTRETQYF
DNA: TGTGCCAGCAGTTCACGAGGGCCCACGAGAGAGACCCAGTACTTC

J: TRBJ2-7
V: TRBV5-1
size: few
D: -
CDR3: CASSSGTGRIQQYF
DNA: TGCGCCAGCAGCTCCGGGACGGGAAGGATACAGCAGTACTTC

J: TRBJ1-2
V: TRBV11-3
size: -
D: -
CDR3: CVSSLDGLRNYGYTF
DNA: TGTGTCAGCAGCTTAGATGGACTGAGGAACTATGGCTACACCTTC

J: TRBJ1-2
V: TRBV11-2
size: -
D: TRBD1
CDR3: CVSSLPGQGATNYGYTF
DNA: TGTGTCAGCAGCTTACCGGGACAGGGGGCCACTAACTATGGCTACACCTTC

J: TRBJ1-2
V: TRBV28
size: -
D: -
CDR3: CASSSAATSENDYGYTF
DNA: TGTGCCAGCAGTTCCGCGGCGACATCGGAGAATGACTATGGCTACACCTTC

J: TRBJ2-7
V: TRBV11-2
size: -
D: TRBD1
CDR3: CVSNKDRLGAHEQYF
DNA: TGTGTCAGCAACAAGGACAGGCTCGGAGCCCATGAGCAGTACTTC

J: TRBJ1-1
V: TRBV11-2
size: -
D: -
CDR3: CANSPRSGVCEAFF
DNA: TGTGCCAACAGCCCCCGTAGTGGGGTGTGTGAAGCTTTCTTT

J: TRBJ1-1
V: TRBV28
size: once
D: TRBD1
CDR3: CASSLNRGPDTEAFF
DNA: TGTGCCAGCAGTTTGAACAGGGGCCCGGACACTGAAGCTTTCTTT

J: TRBJ1-3
V: TRBV7-8
size: few
D: -
CDR3: CASSLGSGGGGNTIYF
DNA: TGTGCCAGCAGCTTAGGAAGCGGGGGAGGTGGAAACACCATATATTTT

J: TRBJ2-5
V: TRBV5-1
size: few
D: TRBD2
CDR3: CASSFDLTAGAETQYF
DNA: TGCGCCAGCAGCTTTGACCTGACGGCGGGAGCAGAGACCCAGTACTTC

J: TRBJ2-1
V: TRBV29-1
size: -
D: TRBD2
CDR3: CSVEGGTSAKWNEQFF
DNA: TGCAGCGTTGAAGGTGGGACTAGCGCGAAGTGGAATGAGCAGTTCTTC

J: TRBJ2-1
V: TRBV7-8
size: -
D: TRBD1
CDR3: CASSIRPRTGIKNEQFF
DNA: TGTGCCAGCAGCATCCGTCCTCGGACAGGGATCAAGAATGAGCAGTTCTTC

J: TRBJ1-1
V: TRBV9
size: -
D: -
CDR3: CASSPQRRSEAFF
DNA: TGTGCCAGCAGCCCACAGAGAAGAAGCGAAGCTTTCTTT

J: TRBJ1-1
V: TRBV11-2
size: once
D: -
CDR3: CVSSLNSSLSTEAFF
DNA: TGTGTCAGCAGCCTTAACAGTTCCTTGAGCACTGAAGCTTTCTTT

J: TRBJ2-1
V: TRBV5-1
size: few
D: TRBD2
CDR3: CASSPFAGGNEQFF
DNA: TGCGCCAGCAGCCCGTTTGCGGGAGGAAATGAGCAGTTCTTC

J: TRBJ2-2
V: TRBV11-2
size: -
D: -
CDR3: CASSFQGTGGELLF
DNA: TGTGCCAGCAGCTTTCAGGGTACTGGCGGGGAGCTGTTGTTT

J: TRBJ2-5
V: TRBV11-1
size: -
D: TRBD1
CDR3: CASSSRDRGFGLEETQYF
DNA: TGTGCCAGCAGCTCCCGGGACAGGGGTTTTGGATTAGAGGAGACCCAGTACTTC

J: TRBJ2-1
V: TRBV11-3
size: -
D: TRBD1
CDR3: CASSWGKRTGYNEQIF
DNA: TGTGCCAGCAGCTGGGGTAAAAGGACAGGCTACAATGAGCAGATCTTC

J: TRBJ2-1
V: TRBV12-3/TRBV12-4
size: few
D: TRBD2
CDR3: CASSLALAGDEQFF
DNA: TGTGCCAGCAGTTTAGCCCTAGCGGGTGATGAGCAGTTCTTC

J: TRBJ2-1
V: TRBV4-1
size: -
D: TRBD2
CDR3: CASSQVRGRGEEQFF
DNA: TGCGCCAGCAGCCAAGTCCGCGGGAGAGGTGAAGAGCAGTTCTTC

J: TRBJ2-2
V: TRBV11-2
size: -
D: -
CDR3: CASSRLGFNTGELFF
DNA: TGTGCCAGTAGCCGATTAGGGTTTAACACCGGGGAGCTGTTTTTT

J: TRBJ1-4
V: TRBV28
size: -
D: -
CDR3: CASSGGEREKLFF
DNA: TGTGCCAGCAGTGGTGGGGAGCGGGAAAAACTGTTTTTT

J: TRBJ2-5
V: TRBV4-2
size: many
D: -
CDR3: CASSQGTTSWTQYF
DNA: TGTGCCAGCAGCCAAGGGACTACTTCTTGGACCCAGTACTTC

J: TRBJ2-7
V: TRBV6-5
size: -
D: -
CDR3: CAISATPTSYEQYF
DNA: TGTGCCATCAGTGCCACTCCCACCTCCTACGAGCAGTACTTC

J: TRBJ2-3
V: TRBV6-1
size: many
D: -
CDR3: CASSEYSSRNTQYF
DNA: TGTGCCAGCAGTGAATATTCCAGTCGTAATACGCAGTATTTT

J: TRBJ2-1
V: TRBV11-3
size: few
D: TRBD2
CDR3: CASSLESLAGDKEQFF
DNA: TGTGCCAGCAGCTTAGAGTCTCTAGCGGGAGACAAAGAGCAGTTCTTC

J: TRBJ2-1
V: TRBV12-3/TRBV12-4
size: -
D: -
CDR3: CASSSRDLSQNEQFF
DNA: TGTGCCAGCAGTTCCAGGGATCTGTCACAAAATGAGCAGTTCTTC

J: TRBJ2-1
V: TRBV11-2
size: -
D: -
CDR3: CVSGLGTGTGEQFF
DNA: TGTGTCAGCGGCTTGGGAACCGGGACGGGAGAGCAGTTCTTC

J: TRBJ2-3
V: TRBV29-1
size: -
D: -
CDR3: CSARGRASGSTDTQYF
DNA: TGCAGCGCGAGGGGTAGGGCTAGTGGGAGCACAGATACGCAGTATTTT

J: TRBJ2-7
V: TRBV6-5
size: many
D: TRBD2
CDR3: CASSYSIAGESEQYF
DNA: TGTGCCAGCAGTTACTCGATAGCGGGAGAATCCGAGCAGTACTTC

J: TRBJ1-2
V: TRBV5-4
size: -
D: TRBD1
CDR3: CASSPTGKDGCTF
DNA: TGTGCCAGCAGCCCGACAGGGAAGGATGGCTGCACCTTC

J: TRBJ2-2
V: TRBV12-5
size: many
D: -
CDR3: CASGLVRLEGSHTGELFF
DNA: TGTGCTAGTGGTTTGGTACGGTTGGAGGGAAGCCACACCGGGGAGCTGTTTTTT

J: TRBJ1-4
V: TRBV5-1
size: -
D: TRBD1
CDR3: CASSSGDSREKLFF
DNA: TGCGCCAGCAGCTCGGGGGACAGTCGGGAAAAACTGTTTTTT

J: TRBJ2-5
V: TRBV5-1
size: few
D: TRBD1
CDR3: CASSPGTAWVETQYF
DNA: TGCGCCAGCAGCCCTGGGACAGCCTGGGTGGAGACCCAGTACTTC

J: TRBJ1-2
V: TRBV29-1
size: -
D: TRBD1
CDR3: CSAVGTGSFVCGYTF
DNA: TGCAGCGCCGTCGGGACAGGGAGTTTTGTGTGTGGCTACACCTTC

J: TRBJ2-5
V: TRBV11-2
size: -
D: -
CDR3: CASKTPLQETQYF
DNA: TGTGCCAGCAAAACGCCCTTACAAGAGACTCAGTACTTC

J: TRBJ1-6
V: TRBV6-4
size: few
D: -
CDR3: CASSSTGNSPLHF
DNA: TGTGCCAGCAGTAGCACAGGGAATTCACCCCTCCACTTT

J: TRBJ1-2
V: TRBV7-9
size: few
D: TRBD1
CDR3: CASTEGDRGRYGYTF
DNA: TGTGCCAGCACGGAGGGGGACAGGGGCCGCTATGGCTACACCTTC

J: TRBJ1-1
V: TRBV7-9
size: -
D: -
CDR3: CASSFVDTKAFF
DNA: TGTGCCAGCAGCTTCGTCGACACTAAAGCTTTCTTT

J: TRBJ1-6
V: TRBV11-2
size: many
D: -
CDR3: CASSLRGDPYNSPLHF
DNA: TGTGCCAGCAGCTTGAGAGGGGATCCCTATAATTCACCCCTCCACTTT

J: TRBJ2-3
V: TRBV29-1
size: -
D: TRBD2
CDR3: CSVEATGLAERTDTQYF
DNA: TGCAGCGTTGAAGCTACCGGTCTAGCGGAGCGCACAGATACGCAGTATTTT

J: TRBJ1-5
V: TRBV28
size: -
D: TRBD1
CDR3: CATTRGGVGQPQHF
DNA: TGTGCCACCACGAGAGGGGGCGTGGGTCAGCCCCAGCATTTT

J: TRBJ2-7
V: TRBV6-2/TRBV6-3
size: many
D: TRBD1
CDR3: CASARQINLNRGRRYEQYF
DNA: TGTGCCAGCGCGCGCCAAATTAACCTAAACAGGGGGCGCCGATACGAGCAGTACTTC

J: TRBJ2-7
V: TRBV6-2/TRBV6-3
size: many
D: TRBD2
CDR3: CASGGGFLREQYF
DNA: TGTGCCAGCGGGGGGGGATTTCTACGAGAGCAGTACTTC

J: TRBJ2-1
V: TRBV29-1
size: -
D: -
CDR3: CIVLGGRPVDEQFF
DNA: TGCATCGTTCTAGGGGGGAGGCCCGTAGATGAGCAGTTCTTC

J: TRBJ2-1
V: TRBV7-3
size: -
D: -
CDR3: CASCLSKLGDEQFF
DNA: TGTGCCAGCTGCTTGTCTAAGCTTGGAGATGAGCAGTTCTTC

J: TRBJ2-2
V: TRBV12-3/TRBV12-4
size: once
D: TRBD2
CDR3: CVSSPLLTSGTRELFF
DNA: TGTGTCAGCAGCCCTCTACTGACTAGCGGCACTAGGGAGCTGTTTTTT